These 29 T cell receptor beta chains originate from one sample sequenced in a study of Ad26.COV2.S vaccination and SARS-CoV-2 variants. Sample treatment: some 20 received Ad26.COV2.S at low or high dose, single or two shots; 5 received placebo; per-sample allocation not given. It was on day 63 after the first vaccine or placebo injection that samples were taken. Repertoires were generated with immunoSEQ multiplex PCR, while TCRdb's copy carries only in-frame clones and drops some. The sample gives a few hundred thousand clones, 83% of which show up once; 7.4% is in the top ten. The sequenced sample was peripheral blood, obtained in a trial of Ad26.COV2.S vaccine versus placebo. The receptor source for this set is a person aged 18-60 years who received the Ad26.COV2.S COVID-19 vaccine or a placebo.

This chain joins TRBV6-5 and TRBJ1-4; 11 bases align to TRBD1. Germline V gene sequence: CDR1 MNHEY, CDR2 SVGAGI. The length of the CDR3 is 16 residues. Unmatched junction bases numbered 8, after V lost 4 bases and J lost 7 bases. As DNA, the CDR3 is TGTGCCAGCAGTTCAAGGACAGGGGGCTTTTCTGAAAAACTGTTTTTT. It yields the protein CASSSRTGGFSEKLFF.

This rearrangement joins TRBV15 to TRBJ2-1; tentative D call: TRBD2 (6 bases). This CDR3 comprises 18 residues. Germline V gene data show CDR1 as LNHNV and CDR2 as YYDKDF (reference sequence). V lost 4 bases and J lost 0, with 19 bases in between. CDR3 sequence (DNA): TGTGCCACCAGCATCGGAGTTGGGGGACTTCTCTCCTACAATGAGCAGTTCTTC. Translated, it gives CATSIGVGGLLSYNEQFF.

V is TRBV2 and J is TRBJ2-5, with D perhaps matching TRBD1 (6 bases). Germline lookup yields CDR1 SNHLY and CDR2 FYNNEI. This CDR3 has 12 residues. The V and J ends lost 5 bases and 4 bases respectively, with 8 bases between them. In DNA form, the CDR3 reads TGTGCCAGCAGTCCACAGGGAGAGACCCAGTACTTC. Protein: CASSPQGETQYF.

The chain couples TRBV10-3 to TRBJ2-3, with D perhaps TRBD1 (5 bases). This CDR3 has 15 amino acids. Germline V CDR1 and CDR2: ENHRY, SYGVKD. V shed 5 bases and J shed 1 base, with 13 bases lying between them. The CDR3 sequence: CAISFGQVRTDTQYF. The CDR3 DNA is TGTGCCATCAGTTTTGGACAAGTACGCACAGATACGCAGTATTTT.

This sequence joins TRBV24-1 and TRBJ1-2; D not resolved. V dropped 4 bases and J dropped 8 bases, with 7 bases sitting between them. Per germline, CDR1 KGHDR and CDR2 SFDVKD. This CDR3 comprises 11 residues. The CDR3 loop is CATSDPSGYTF. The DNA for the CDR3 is TGTGCCACCAGTGACCCCTCCGGCTACACCTTC.

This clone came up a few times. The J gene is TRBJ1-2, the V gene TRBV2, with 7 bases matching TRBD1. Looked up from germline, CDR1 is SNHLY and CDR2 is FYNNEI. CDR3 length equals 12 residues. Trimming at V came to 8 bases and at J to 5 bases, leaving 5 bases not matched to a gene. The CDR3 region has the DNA TGTGCCAGCGGGCCAGGGGGATATGGCTACACCTTC. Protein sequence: CASGPGGYGYTF.

This CDR3 reads CASSFGTAPWGSGANVLTF. The CDR3 nucleotides read TGTGCCAGCAGCTTCGGGACCGCCCCGTGGGGGTCTGGGGCCAACGTCCTGACTTTC. This chain connects TRBV5-6 to TRBJ2-6; D may match TRBD1 or TRBD2 (5 bases each). CDR3 length equals 19 residues. Looked up from germline, CDR1 is SGHDT and CDR2 is YYEEEE. V shed 2 bases and J shed 1 base, with 19 bases lying between them.

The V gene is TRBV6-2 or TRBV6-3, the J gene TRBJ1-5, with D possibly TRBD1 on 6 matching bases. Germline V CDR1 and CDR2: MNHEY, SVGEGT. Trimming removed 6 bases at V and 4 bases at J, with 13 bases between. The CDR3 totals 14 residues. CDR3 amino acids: CASSRQVPNQPQHF. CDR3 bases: TGTGCCAGCAGCCGACAGGTCCCTAATCAGCCCCAGCATTTT.

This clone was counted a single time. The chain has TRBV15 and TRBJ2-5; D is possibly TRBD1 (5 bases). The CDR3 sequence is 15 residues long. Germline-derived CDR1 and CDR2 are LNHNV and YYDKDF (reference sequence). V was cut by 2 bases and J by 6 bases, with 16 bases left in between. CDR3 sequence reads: CATSRPAKGFQTQYF. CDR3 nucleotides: TGTGCCACCAGCAGACCGGCCAAGGGGTTTCAGACCCAGTACTTC. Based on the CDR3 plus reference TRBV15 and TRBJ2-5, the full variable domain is DAMVIQNPRYQVTQFGKPVTLSCSQTLNHNVMYWYQQKSSQAPKLLFHYYDKDFNNEADTPDNFQSRRPNTSFCFLDIRSPGLGDTAMYLCATSRPAKGFQTQYFGPGTRLLVL.

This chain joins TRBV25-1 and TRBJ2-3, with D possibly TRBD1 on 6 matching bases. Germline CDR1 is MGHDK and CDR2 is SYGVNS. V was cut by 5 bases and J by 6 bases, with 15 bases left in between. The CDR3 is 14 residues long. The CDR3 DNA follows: TGTGCCAGCAGTCCCGGACAGAAGCGGGATACGCAGTATTTT. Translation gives CASSPGQKRDTQYF. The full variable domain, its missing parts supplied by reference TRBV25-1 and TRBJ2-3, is EADIYQTPRYLVIGTGKKITLECSQTMGHDKMYWYQQDPGMELHLIHYSYGVNSTEKGDLSSESTVSRIRTEHFPLTLESARPSHTSQYLCASSPGQKRDTQYFGPGTRLTVL.

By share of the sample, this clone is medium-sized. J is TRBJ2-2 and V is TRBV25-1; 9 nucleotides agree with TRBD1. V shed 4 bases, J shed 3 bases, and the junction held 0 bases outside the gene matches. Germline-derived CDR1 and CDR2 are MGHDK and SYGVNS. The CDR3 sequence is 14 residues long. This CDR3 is CASSGTGDTGELFF. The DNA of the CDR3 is TGTGCCAGCAGTGGGACAGGGGACACCGGGGAGCTGTTTTTT. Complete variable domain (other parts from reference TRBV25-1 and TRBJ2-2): EADIYQTPRYLVIGTGKKITLECSQTMGHDKMYWYQQDPGMELHLIHYSYGVNSTEKGDLSSESTVSRIRTEHFPLTLESARPSHTSQYLCASSGTGDTGELFFGEGSRLTVL.

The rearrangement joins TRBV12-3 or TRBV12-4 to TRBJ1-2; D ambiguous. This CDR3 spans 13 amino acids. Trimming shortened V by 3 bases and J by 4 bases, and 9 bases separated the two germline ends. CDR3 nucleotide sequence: TGTGCCAGCAGTTTTGGGCTCAGCTATGGCTACACCTTC. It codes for CASSFGLSYGYTF.

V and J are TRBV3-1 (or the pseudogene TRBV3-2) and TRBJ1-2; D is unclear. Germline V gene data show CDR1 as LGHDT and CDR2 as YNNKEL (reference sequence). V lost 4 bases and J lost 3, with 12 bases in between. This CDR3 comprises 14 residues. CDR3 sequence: CASSPAGIDYGYTF. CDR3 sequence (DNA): TGTGCCAGCAGCCCAGCCGGGATTGACTATGGCTACACCTTC.

CDR3 bases: TGTGCCAGCAGTGACCCATACTCTGGAAACACCATATATTTT. Translation: CASSDPYSGNTIYF. The rearrangement joins TRBV25-1 to TRBJ1-3; D gene uncertain. The V end was cut by 3 bases, the J end by 0 bases, with 6 bases between. The CDR3 runs to 14 residues. CDR1 is MGHDK and CDR2 is SYGVNS in the germline V gene.

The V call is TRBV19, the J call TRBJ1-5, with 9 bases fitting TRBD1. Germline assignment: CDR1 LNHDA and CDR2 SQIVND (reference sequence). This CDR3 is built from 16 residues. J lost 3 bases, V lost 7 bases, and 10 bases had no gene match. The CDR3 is CASTKTGGFLNQPQHF. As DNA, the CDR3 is TGTGCCAGTACTAAGACAGGGGGATTCCTCAATCAGCCCCAGCATTTT.

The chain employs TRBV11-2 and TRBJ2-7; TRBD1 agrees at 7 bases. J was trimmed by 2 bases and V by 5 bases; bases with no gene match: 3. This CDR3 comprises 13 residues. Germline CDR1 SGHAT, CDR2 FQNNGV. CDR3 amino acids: CASSPGTAYEQYF. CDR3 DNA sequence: TGTGCCAGCAGCCCAGGGACAGCCTACGAGCAGTACTTC.

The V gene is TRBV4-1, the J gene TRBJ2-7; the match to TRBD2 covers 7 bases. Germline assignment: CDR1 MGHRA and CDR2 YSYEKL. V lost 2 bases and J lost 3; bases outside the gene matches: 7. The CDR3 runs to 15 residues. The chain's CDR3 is CASSQRIGEGYEQYF. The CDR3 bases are TGCGCCAGCAGCCAAAGAATAGGGGAGGGCTACGAGCAGTACTTC.

The CDR3 bases are TGTGCCAGTTGGGACGGGCAGGGGCTTGGCTACACCTTC. Its protein product is CASWDGQGLGYTF. The chain couples TRBV19 to TRBJ1-2; tentatively, D is TRBD1 (6 bases). V was shortened by 8 bases and J by 7 bases, with 17 bases between the two germline ends. Germline V gives CDR1 LNHDA, CDR2 SQIVND (reference sequence). The CDR3 loop spans 13 amino acids.

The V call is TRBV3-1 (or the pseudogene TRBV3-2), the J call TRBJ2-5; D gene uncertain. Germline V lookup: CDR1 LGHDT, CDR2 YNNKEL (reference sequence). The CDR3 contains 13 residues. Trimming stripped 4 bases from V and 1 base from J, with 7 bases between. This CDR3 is CASSRAAQETQYF. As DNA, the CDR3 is TGTGCCAGCAGCCGGGCGGCCCAAGAGACCCAGTACTTC.

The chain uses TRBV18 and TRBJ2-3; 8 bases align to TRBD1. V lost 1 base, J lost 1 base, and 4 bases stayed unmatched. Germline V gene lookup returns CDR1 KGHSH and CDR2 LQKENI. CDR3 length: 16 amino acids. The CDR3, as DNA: TGTGCCAGCTCACCACGAGGACAGGGAGGCACAGATACGCAGTATTTT. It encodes CASSPRGQGGTDTQYF.

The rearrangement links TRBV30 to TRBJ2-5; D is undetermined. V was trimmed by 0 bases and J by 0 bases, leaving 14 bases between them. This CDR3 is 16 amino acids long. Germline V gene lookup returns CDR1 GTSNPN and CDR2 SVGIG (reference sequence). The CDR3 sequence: CAWSVRRPVYQETQYF. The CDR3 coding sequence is TGTGCCTGGAGTGTACGTCGGCCAGTGTACCAAGAGACCCAGTACTTC. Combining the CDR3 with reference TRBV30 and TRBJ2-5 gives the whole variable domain SQTIHQWPATLVQPVGSPLSLECTVEGTSNPNLYWYRQAAGRGLQLLFYSVGIGQISSEVPQNLSASRPQDRQFILSSKKLLLSDSGFYLCAWSVRRPVYQETQYFGPGTRLLVL.

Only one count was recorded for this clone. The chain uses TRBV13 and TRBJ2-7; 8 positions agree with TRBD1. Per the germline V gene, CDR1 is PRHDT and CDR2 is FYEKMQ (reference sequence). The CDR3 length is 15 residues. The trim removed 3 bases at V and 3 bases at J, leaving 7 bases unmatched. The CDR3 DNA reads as TGTGCCAGCAGCTTTTGGGGGACAGGCTACTACGAGCAGTACTTC. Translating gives CASSFWGTGYYEQYF.

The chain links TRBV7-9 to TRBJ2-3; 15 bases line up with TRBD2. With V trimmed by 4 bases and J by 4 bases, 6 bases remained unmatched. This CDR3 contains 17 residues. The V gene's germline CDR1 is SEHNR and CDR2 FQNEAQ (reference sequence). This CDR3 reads CASSSSRTSGGADTQYF. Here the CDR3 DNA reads TGTGCCAGCAGCTCCTCTCGGACTAGCGGGGGGGCAGATACGCAGTATTTT.

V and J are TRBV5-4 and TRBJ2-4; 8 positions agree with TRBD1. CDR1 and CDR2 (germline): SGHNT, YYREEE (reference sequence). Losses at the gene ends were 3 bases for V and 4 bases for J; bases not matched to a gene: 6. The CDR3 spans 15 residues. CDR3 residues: CASSWGTGLKNIQYF. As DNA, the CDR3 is TGTGCCAGCAGCTGGGGGACAGGATTAAAAAACATTCAGTACTTC.

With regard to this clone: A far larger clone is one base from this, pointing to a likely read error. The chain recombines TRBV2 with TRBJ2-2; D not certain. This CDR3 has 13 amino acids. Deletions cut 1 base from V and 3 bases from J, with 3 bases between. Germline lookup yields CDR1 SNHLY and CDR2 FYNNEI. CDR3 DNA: TGTGCCAGCAGTGAAGGGGACACCGGGGAGCTGTTTTTT. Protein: CASSEGDTGELFF.

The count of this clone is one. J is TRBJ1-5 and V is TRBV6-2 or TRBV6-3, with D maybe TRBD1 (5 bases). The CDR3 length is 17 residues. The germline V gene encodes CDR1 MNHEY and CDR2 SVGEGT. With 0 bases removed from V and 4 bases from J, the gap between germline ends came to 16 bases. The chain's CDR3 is CASSYSIGGGGNQPQHF. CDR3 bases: TGTGCCAGCAGTTACTCGATCGGTGGGGGGGGTAATCAGCCCCAGCATTTT.

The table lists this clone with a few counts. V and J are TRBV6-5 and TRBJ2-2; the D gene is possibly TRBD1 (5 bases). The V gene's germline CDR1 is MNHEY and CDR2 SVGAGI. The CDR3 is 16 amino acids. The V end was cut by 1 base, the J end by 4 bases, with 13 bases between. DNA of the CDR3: TGTGCCAGCAGTTACTGGCTGGGGCCGTCCACCGGGGAGCTGTTTTTT. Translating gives CASSYWLGPSTGELFF.

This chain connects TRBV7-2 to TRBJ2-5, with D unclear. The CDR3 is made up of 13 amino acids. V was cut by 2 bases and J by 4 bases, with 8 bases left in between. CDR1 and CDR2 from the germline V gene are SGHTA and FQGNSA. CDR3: CASSLYRTETQYF. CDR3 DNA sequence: TGTGCCAGCAGCTTATATAGAACAGAGACCCAGTACTTC.

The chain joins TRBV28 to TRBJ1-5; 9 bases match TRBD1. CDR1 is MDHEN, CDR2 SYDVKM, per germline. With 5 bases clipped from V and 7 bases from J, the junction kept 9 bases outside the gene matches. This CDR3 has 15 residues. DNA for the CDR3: TGTGCCAGCAGTGAAAAACAGGGGGCTCGGCAGCCCCAGCATTTT. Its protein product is CASSEKQGARQPQHF.